This T cell receptor beta chain is from a study of regulatory T cells in long-lasting Graves disease (dated by TCRdb to about 2021). For the study in its entirety: Patients with newly diagnosed Graves' disease had been on antithyroid drugs for under 3 months. Patients with persistent Graves' disease were compared with patients with newly diagnosed Graves' disease using TCR sequencing and RNA sequencing of peripheral blood. The study was conducted in China and was registered as a clinical trial. A total of 33 samples underwent TCR sequencing: about 13 from persistent and roughly 20 from newly diagnosed Graves' disease patients. The paper's findings and limits, for the study overall: The authors noted that the small sample size was a limitation that may lower accuracy. Peripheral blood alone was examined, since thyroid tissue, which constituted the primary lesion, could not be accessed. Persistent patients shared more public clonotypes among themselves (roughly 2,700) than newly diagnosed patients did (approximately 970). Sequencing and analysis were restricted to the TCR beta chain. Persistent disease showed preferential use of TRBV28, TRBJ1-2 and TRBJ2-5, whereas newly diagnosed disease favored TRBV20-1 and TRBJ2-1. Persistent Graves' disease patients showed lower TCR Shannon entropy and fewer highly expanded clones than newly diagnosed patients, suggesting clonal expansion.

The sample holds a few counts of this clonotype. Its antigen specificity is not known. No base qualities exist here, and no much larger clone lies one base off it. Inclusive of the bounding cysteine and phenylalanine, the CDR3 is 19 residues long. The DNA shown is the 57-base CDR3, in frame from base 1. The germline V gene sets CDR1 to MNHEY and CDR2 to SVGEGT. V loses 1 base at its end and J loses 2 bases; junction bases beyond the gene matches: 12. Library preparation was by multiplex PCR. TCRdb shows the sequencer as Illumina HiSeq 4000. CDR3 regions were amplified by Arm-PCR with iRepertoire HTBI primers to construct TCR beta libraries. Gel purification was performed on PCR products prior to sequencing. As for how the authors treated the data: Gene usage analysis of CDR3 amino acid clonotypes relied on the roughly 64 TRBV and 15 or so TRBJ segments identified across samples. COPE and FqMerger were used to merge the filtered high-quality paired reads into contigs. BLAST was used to align contigs to IMGT TRBV, TRBD and TRBJ reference genes, with CDR3 defined following IMGT. Any clonotype with a frequency above 0.1% was counted as a highly expanded clone. Shannon entropy served as the measure of repertoire diversity, while the Gini coefficient captured V-J evenness. A clonotype found in more than one individual was treated as public. Using fastp at Q25 and MiXCR, TCRdb reprocessed the public reads and kept productive beta chains. Rows with one shared CDR3 protein collapse into an entry with the most common genes and DNA. These V and J calls are TCRdb output, not the study's own analysis. The sample records more than 400,000 distinct CDR3 sequences, about 17% of which are singletons. Over 9% of the sample rests with the top ten.

What the time point label conveys for this sample: newly diagnosed GD, antithyroid drugs for less than 3 months. RNA was extracted from PBMCs in TRIzol for both TCR sequencing and RNA sequencing. Graves' disease was diagnosed according to American Thyroid Association guidelines. Patients were recruited from an endocrinology department in Xi'an, China. Each patient gave roughly 10 milliliters of peripheral blood, collected in an EDTA anticoagulant tube. Ficoll Paque Plus density gradient separation was used to isolate PBMCs, and no further T cell sorting was performed. An Agilent 2100 Bioanalyzer and agarose gel were used to check RNA quality, while a NanoDrop 2000 measured RNA concentration. These data were also filed under a second study, of T cells in Graves' hyperthyroidism and ophthalmopathy. As described in the second report: Graves' hyperthyroidism was defined as stable when no progression to ophthalmopathy occurred over 18 months of follow-up. Hyperthyroidism patients were newly diagnosed, with disease duration under 2 months, and aged 18 to 65 years. Any patient with an uncontrolled infection, another autoimmune disease, pregnancy or lactation was excluded. Diagnoses were established on the basis of clinical symptoms, serum thyroxine and TRAb, thyroid ultrasound, and orbital computed tomography. A first-round RT-PCR of the TCR CDR3 used the HTBI primer set with the Qiagen OneStep RT-PCR kit. Blood samples also contained most of the expanded thyroid clonotypes (frequency above 0.001), which suggests that blood repertoires may reflect thyroid immune responses. A model built on a 13 V-J signature distinguished ophthalmopathy from stable hyperthyroidism, reaching 87.88% sensitivity and under 84% specificity in cross-validation and 80%/75% in testing. In validation, progression to ophthalmopathy was predicted by the model with around 70% sensitivity and under 85% specificity, a median of about 6.8 months before onset. To identify distinguishing TCR V-J signatures, a discovery cohort of about 100 patients was used, comprising some 45 with Graves' ophthalmopathy and around 60 with stable Graves' hyperthyroidism. Whether ophthalmopathy could be predicted prospectively was tested in an independent validation cohort made up of roughly 19 hyperthyroidism patients plus 17 patients who later progressed to ophthalmopathy. The approximately 98 discovery patients were randomly divided into training and test sets at a 7:3 ratio. The study also compared thyroid tissue and blood T-cell repertoires from 5 to 7 Graves' hyperthyroidism patients. After blood sampling, hyperthyroidism patients were treated with methimazole at a starting dose of 30 mg daily, and ophthalmopathy patients were treated with high-dose intravenous methylprednisolone. Libraries were constructed in a second round of multiplex PCR, after which size selection and purification were carried out. Libraries were sequenced paired-end with 100 bp reads on an Illumina HiSeq2000. SOAPnuke was used to process the raw data, throwing out any read that contained adapters or uncalled bases, had a mean Phred below 15, or lacked an exact constant-primer or identifier match. COPE v1.2.5 was used to merge the high-quality paired reads, and each unique nucleotide sequence was defined as a clonotype. MiTCR v1.1 was used to align clonotypes to the IMGT TRBV, TRBD and TRBJ reference segments. The analysis was restricted to V-J combinations with a frequency above 0.0001, which together covered over 99% of the repertoires. A TCS score was defined as the ratio between F50 (clonal expansion) and ExV (chaos), using BLOSUM62-based TCRdist between CDR3 peptides within each V-J. Welch's t-statistics and random forest reduced fewer than 550 V-J features to 10 to 15, which were used in a naive Bayes classifier (R e1071). Sample size was not statistically predetermined, and investigators were not blinded to group allocation. According to the paper, TCR Vbeta CDR3 sequencing was carried out on 135 peripheral blood samples, which came from fewer than 50 ophthalmopathy, 70 to 80 hyperthyroidism and roughly 17 progressor patients.

This receptor was identified in a middle-aged man with Graves disease. Donor details come from another sample of the same person, matched by shared clones. Recombination linked TRBV6-2 or TRBV6-3 to TRBJ2-3, and TRBD2 matches 10 of the central bases. Sequenced material: peripheral blood mononuclear cells (PBMCs), taken at new diagnosis, from a patient treated with antithyroid drugs. The CDR3 protein is CASSYLYSGRAGFTDTQYF. In nucleotides, the sequence is TGTGCCAGCAGTTACTTGTACAGCGGGAGGGCCGGCTTCACAGATACGCAGTATTTT.